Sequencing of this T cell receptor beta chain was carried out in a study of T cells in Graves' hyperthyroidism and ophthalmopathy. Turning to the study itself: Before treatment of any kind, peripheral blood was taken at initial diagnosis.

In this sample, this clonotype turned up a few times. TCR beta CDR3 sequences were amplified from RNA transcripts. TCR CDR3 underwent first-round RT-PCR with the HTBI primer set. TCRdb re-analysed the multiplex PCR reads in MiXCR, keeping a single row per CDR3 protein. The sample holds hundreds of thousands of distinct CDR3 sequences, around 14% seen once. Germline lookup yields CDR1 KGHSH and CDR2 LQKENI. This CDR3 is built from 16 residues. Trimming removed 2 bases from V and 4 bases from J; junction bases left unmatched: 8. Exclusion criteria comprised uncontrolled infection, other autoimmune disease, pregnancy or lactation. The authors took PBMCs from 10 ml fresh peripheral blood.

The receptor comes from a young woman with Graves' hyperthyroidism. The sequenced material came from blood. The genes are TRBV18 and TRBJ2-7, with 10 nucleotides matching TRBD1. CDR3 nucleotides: TGTGCCAGCTCACCATCGACGGGGACAGGGGCATACGAGCAGTACTTC. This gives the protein CASSPSTGTGAYEQYF.